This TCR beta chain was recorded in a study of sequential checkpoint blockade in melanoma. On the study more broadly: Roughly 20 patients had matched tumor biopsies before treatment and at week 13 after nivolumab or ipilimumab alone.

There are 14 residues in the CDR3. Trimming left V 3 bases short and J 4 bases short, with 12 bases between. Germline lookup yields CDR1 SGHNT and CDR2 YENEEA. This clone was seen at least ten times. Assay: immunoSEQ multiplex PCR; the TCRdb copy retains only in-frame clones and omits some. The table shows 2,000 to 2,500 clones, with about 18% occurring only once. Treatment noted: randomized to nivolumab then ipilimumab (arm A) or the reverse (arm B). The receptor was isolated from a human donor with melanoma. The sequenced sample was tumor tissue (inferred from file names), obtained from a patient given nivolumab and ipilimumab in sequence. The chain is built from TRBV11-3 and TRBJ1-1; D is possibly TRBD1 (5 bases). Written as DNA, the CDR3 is TGTGCCAGCAGCTTGGGACGTAGCGGCACTGAAGCTTTCTTT. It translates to CASSLGRSGTEAFF.